This T cell receptor (beta chain) was recovered during a study of radiotherapy plus CTLA-4 blockade in lung cancer. The assay was immunoSEQ multiplex PCR, and TCRdb's table has in-frame clones only and misses some. Among approximately 83,000 clones listed, 78% were seen once. The clonotype was recovered from a human donor with non-small cell lung cancer who had a partial response to radiotherapy plus ipilimumab. Some clones in this sample may be carry-over from other donors' samples. The material sequenced was peripheral blood, taken from a patient treated with radiotherapy plus ipilimumab.

CDR3 in DNA: TGTGCCAGCAGCCAAGCTAAGGGGACTAGCGGGGGGACCGGGGAGCTGTTTTTT. Its translation is CASSQAKGTSGGTGELFF. The rearrangement joins TRBV4-2 to TRBJ2-2; 15 bases line up with TRBD2. From germline, CDR1 is LGHNA and CDR2 YNFKEQ. The V gene end was trimmed by 1 base and the J gene end by 5 bases; junction bases not matched to a gene: 5. The CDR3 extends over 18 amino acids.